This TCR beta chain was profiled in a study of T-cell memory formation after mild COVID-19. The CDR3 consists of 15 residues. The V gene's germline CDR1 is KGHSH and CDR2 LQKENI. Between the trimmed V and J ends, which lost 6 bases and 5 bases, there was a span of 20 bases. Barcoded TCR alpha and TCR beta cDNA libraries with UMIs came from 5'RACE using constant-segment primers. TCRdb ran MiXCR on the 5' RACE reads and lists one entry per CDR3 protein. The table has around 300,000 distinct CDR3 sequences, over 15% seen once. Sequenced sample: PBMCs or a T cell subset sorted from them (not recorded which). This sequence joins TRBV18 and TRBJ2-7, with D uncertain. This sequence originates from a man aged 18-30 years who had mild COVID-19 (a few samples of this study predate the infection). Cell type and time point are not known. Here the CDR3 reads CASSPADGLGHEQYV. As DNA, the CDR3 is TGTGCCAGCTCCCCCGCCGACGGGCTTGGCCACGAGCAGTACGTC.